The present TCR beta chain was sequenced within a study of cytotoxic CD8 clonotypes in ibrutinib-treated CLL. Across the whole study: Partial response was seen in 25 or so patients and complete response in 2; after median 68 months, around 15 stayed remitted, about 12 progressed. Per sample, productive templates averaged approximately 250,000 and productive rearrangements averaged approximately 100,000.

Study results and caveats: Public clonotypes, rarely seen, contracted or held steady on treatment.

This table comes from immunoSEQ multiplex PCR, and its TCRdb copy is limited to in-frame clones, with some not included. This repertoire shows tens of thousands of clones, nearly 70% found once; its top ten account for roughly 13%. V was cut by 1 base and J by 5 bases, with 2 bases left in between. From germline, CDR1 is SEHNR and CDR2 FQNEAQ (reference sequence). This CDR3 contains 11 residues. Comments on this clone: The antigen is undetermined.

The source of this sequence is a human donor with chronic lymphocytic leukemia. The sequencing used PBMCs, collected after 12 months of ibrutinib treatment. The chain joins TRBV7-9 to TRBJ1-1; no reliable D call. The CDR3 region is CASSLDTEAFF. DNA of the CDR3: TGTGCCAGCAGCTTAGATACTGAAGCTTTCTTT.